This TCR beta chain was sequenced for a study of OX40 agonist ivuxolimab in advanced cancers. The overall study: Patients with prior anti-PD-1, anti-PD-L1 or anti-CTLA-4 therapy were eligible; 40% had some.

The junction had 5 bases not matched to a gene; V was cut back by 0 bases and J by 5 bases. This CDR3 is 15 amino acids long. Germline assignment: CDR1 SGHTA and CDR2 FQGTGA. Using immunoSEQ multiplex PCR, the repertoire was profiled, and TCRdb retains in-frame clones only, with some absent. The table lists some 130,000 clones, about 93% of them singletons, with approximately 0.93% in the top ten. The origin of this receptor is an adult with an advanced solid tumor such as melanoma, head and neck, liver or kidney cancer. This chain joins TRBV7-3 and TRBJ2-7; 9 bases are a match to TRBD1. The sequencing here drew on CD4+ or CD8+ T cells sorted from blood, taken in a trial of the OX40 agonist ivuxolimab. DNA for the CDR3: TGTGCCAGCAGCTTAACACCGGGACAGGGCCACGAGCAGTACTTC. This codes for CASSLTPGQGHEQYF.